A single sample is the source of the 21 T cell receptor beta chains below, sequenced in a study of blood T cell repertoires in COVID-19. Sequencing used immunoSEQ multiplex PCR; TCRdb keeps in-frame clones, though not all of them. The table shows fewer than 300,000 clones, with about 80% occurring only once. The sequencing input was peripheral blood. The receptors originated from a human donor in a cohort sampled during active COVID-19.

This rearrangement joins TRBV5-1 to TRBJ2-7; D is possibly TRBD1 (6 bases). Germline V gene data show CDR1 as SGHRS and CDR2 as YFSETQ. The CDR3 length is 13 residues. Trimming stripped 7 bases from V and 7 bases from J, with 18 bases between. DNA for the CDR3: TGCGCCAGCCGCGTTAGGGGGTCTGGGGAGCAGTACTTC. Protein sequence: CASRVRGSGEQYF.

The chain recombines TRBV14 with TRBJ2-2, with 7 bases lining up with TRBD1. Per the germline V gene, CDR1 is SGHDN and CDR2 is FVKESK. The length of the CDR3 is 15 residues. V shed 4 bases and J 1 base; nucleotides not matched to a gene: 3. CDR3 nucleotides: TGTGCCAGCAGCCGCCGGACAGGGAACACCGGGGAGCTGTTTTTT. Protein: CASSRRTGNTGELFF.

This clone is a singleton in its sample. The CDR3 nucleotides are TGTGCCAGCCGACAGGTGAGCGACAATGAGCAGTTCTTC. This sequence encodes CASRQVSDNEQFF. This chain connects TRBV19 to TRBJ2-1; TRBD1 might be the D (6 bases). CDR1 is LNHDA and CDR2 is SQIVND in the germline V gene (reference sequence). There are 13 residues in the CDR3. The V and J ends lost 9 bases and 5 bases respectively, with 14 bases between them.

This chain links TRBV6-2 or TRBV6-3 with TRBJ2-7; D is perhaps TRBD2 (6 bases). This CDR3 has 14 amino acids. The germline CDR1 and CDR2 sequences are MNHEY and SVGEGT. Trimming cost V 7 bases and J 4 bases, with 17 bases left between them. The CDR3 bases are TGTGCCAGCACCCCCGGAGGGCTTGCTTACGAGCAGTACTTC. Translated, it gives CASTPGGLAYEQYF.

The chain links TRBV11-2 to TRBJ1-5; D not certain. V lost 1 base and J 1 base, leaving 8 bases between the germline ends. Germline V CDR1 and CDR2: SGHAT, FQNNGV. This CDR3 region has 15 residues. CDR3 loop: CASSLGQYSNQPQHF. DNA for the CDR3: TGTGCCAGCAGCTTAGGTCAGTACAGCAATCAGCCCCAGCATTTT.

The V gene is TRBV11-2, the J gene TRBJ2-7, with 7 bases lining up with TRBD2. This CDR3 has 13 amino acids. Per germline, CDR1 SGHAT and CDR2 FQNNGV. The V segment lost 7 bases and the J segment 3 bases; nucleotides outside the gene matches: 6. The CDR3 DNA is TGTGCCAGCACAACGGGGGGAGGCTACGAGCAGTACTTC. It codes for CASTTGGGYEQYF.

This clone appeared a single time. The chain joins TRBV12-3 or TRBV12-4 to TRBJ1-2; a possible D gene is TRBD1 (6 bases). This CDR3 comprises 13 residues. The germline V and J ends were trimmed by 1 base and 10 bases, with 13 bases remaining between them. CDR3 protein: CASSLGDNTVYTF. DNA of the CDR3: TGTGCCAGCAGTTTAGGGGACAACACCGTCTACACCTTC.

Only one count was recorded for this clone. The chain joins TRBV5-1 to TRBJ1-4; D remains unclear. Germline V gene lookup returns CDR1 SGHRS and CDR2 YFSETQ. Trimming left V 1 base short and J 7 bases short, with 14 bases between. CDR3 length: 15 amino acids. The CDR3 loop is CASSLYGEGGEKLFF. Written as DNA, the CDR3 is TGCGCCAGCAGCTTGTATGGGGAGGGTGGTGAAAAACTGTTTTTT. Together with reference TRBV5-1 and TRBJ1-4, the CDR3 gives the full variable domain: KAGVTQTPRYLIKTRGQQVTLSCSPISGHRSVSWYQQTPGQGLQFLFEYFSETQRNKGNFPGRFSGRQFSNSRSEMNVSTLELGDSALYLCASSLYGEGGEKLFFGSGTQLSVL.

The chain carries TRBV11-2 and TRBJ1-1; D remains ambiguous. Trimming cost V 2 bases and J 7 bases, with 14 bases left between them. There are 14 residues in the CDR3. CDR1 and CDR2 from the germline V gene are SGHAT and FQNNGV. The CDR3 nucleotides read TGTGCCAGCAGCTTAATCTCGGGGATGGGTGAAGCTTTCTTT. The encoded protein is CASSLISGMGEAFF.

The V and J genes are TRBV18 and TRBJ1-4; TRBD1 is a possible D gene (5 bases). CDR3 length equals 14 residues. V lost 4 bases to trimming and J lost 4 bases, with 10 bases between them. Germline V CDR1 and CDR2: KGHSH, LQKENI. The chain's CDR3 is CASSLRQSNEKLFF. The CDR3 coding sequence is TGTGCCAGCTCACTTCGACAGAGTAATGAAAAACTGTTTTTT.

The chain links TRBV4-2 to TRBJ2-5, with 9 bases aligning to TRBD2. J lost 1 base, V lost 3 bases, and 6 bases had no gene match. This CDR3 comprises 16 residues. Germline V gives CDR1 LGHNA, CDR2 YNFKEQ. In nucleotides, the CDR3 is TGTGCCAGCAGCCAGGGGAGCGGGGGGACCCAAGAGACCCAGTACTTC. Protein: CASSQGSGGTQETQYF.

The CDR3 DNA sequence: TGTGCCAGCAGCAGCAGGGGAATGGAGATTGCGAAACTGTTTTTT. Its protein is CASSSRGMEIAKLFF. V is TRBV5-5 and J is TRBJ1-4, with a tentative D call TRBD1 (6 bases). Trimming pared 4 bases from V and 11 bases from J, leaving 21 bases between. The CDR3 totals 15 residues. CDR1 and CDR2 from the germline V gene are SGHKS and YYEKEE (reference sequence). Full variable domain (missing parts from reference TRBV5-5 and TRBJ1-4): DAGVTQSPTHLIKTRGQQVTLRCSPISGHKSVSWYQQVLGQGPQFIFQYYEKEERGRGNFPDRFSARQFPNYSSELNVNALLLGDSALYLCASSSRGMEIAKLFFGSGTQLSVL.

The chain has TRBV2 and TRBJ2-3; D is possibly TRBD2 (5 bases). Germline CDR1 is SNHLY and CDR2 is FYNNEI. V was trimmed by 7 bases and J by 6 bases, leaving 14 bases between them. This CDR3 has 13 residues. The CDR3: CASNLRVPDTQYF. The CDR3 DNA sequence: TGTGCCAGCAATTTGCGGGTCCCGGATACGCAGTATTTT.

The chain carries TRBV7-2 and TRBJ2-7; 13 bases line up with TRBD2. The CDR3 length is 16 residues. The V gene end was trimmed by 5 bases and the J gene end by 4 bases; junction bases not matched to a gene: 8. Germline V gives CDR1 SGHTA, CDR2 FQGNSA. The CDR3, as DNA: TGTGCCAGCAGCAGGGGACTAGCGGGGACAGGGTACGAGCAGTACTTC. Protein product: CASSRGLAGTGYEQYF. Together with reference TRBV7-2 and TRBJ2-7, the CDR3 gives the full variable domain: GAGVSQSPSNKVTEKGKDVELRCDPISGHTALYWYRQSLGQGLEFLIYFQGNSAPDKSGLPSDRFSAERTGGSVSTLTIQRTQQEDSAVYLCASSRGLAGTGYEQYFGPGTRLTVT.

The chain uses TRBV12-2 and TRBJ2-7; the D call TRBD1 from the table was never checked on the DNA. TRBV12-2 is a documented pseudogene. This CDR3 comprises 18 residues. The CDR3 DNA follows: TGTGCAAGTCGCTCTATGACTCCGGGACAGGGGGCCTCCTACGAGCAGTACTTC. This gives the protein CASRSMTPGQGASYEQYF.

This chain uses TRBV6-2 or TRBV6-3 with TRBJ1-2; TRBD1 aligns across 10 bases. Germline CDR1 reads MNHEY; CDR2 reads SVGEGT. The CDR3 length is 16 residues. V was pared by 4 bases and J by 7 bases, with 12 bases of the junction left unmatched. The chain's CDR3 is CASSFDRDRGGSGYTF. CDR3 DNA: TGTGCCAGCAGTTTCGACCGGGACAGGGGTGGTTCTGGCTACACCTTC.

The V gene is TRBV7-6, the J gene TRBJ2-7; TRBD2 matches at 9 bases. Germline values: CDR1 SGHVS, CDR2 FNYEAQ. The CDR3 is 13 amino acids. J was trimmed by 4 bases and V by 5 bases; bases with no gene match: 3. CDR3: CASSPSGKYEQYF. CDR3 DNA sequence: TGTGCCAGCAGCCCTAGCGGGAAATACGAGCAGTACTTC.

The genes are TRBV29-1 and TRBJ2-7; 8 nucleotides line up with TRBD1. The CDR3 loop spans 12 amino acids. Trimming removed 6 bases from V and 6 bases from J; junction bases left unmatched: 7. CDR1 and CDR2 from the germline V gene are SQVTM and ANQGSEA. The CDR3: CSVVGQGIEQYF. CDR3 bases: TGCAGCGTAGTTGGACAGGGAATCGAGCAGTACTTC.

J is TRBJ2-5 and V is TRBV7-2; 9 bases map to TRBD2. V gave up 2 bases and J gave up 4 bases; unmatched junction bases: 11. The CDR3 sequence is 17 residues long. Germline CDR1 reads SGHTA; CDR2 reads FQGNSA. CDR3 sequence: CASSLLVLRGGGETQYF. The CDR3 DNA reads TGTGCCAGCAGCTTACTAGTCCTGCGGGGGGGCGGAGAGACCCAGTACTTC.

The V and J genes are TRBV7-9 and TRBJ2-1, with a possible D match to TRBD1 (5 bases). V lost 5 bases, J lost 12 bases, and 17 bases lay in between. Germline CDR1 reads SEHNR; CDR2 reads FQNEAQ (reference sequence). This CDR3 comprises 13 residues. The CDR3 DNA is TGTGCCAGCAGCCCAGCAACAGGTCGGCGGCAGTTCTTC. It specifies CASSPATGRRQFF.

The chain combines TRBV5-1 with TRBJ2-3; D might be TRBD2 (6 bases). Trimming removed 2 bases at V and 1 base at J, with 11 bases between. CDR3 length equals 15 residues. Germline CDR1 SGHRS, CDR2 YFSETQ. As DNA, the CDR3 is TGCGCCAGCAGCTTCTCCGGACTACGCACAGATACGCAGTATTTT. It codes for CASSFSGLRTDTQYF.